This T cell receptor (beta chain) was profiled in a study of a mutant IDH1 vaccine in newly diagnosed glioma. Study background: Previous care, which was radiotherapy, temozolomide, or both, most often involved both.

In regard to this clone: Its antigen remains unknown.

TCRdb's copy holds only in-frame clones and misses some; the assay was immunoSEQ multiplex PCR. The table records approximately 70,000 clones, 79% of them present only once. Study results and caveats: Alterations occurring in top peripheral T cell clonotypes seemed unrelated to pseudoprogression. Of the patients, 93.3% had vaccine-induced immune responses.

Described time point: baseline, week 1 (first vaccination visit). Treatment indicated: pre-vaccination baseline after standard-of-care therapy. Each donor presented with a new WHO grade 3 or 4 astrocytoma that tested IDH1-mutant and showed ATRX loss. Germline values: CDR1 MNHEY, CDR2 SMNVEV (reference sequence). Trimming at V came to 3 bases and at J to 2 bases, leaving 4 bases not matched to a gene. The CDR3 is made up of 16 amino acids. The sequence came from a man in his fifties with glioma. The chain is built from TRBV27 and TRBJ1-5; 10 bases align to TRBD1. Here the sequenced sample was PBMCs, taken from a glioma patient treated with radiotherapy, temozolomide or both. CDR3 coding DNA: TGTGCCAGCAGTTTTTCCGGGACAGGGGGCAATCAGCCCCAGCATTTT. Its translation: CASSFSGTGGNQPQHF.